This T cell receptor beta chain was sequenced during a study of shared clonotypes between healthy human individuals. Germline CDR1 is MGHRA and CDR2 is YSYEKL. V dropped 0 bases and J dropped 5 bases, with 16 bases sitting between them. The CDR3 covers 16 residues. TCRdb keeps only in-frame clones here, not all; method: immunoSEQ multiplex PCR. This sample has roughly 2.2 million clones, with 90% to 95% found just once. Only Caucasian adults living in Nashville, Tennessee served as donors. Sequencing was performed on naive CD4+ T cells from PBMCs. Specified subset: CD45RA+ positively selected. This receptor was obtained from a man younger than 30 in good health. Some clones in this sample may be carry-over from other donors' samples. The V call is TRBV4-1, the J call TRBJ1-1, with D tentatively TRBD1 (6 bases). The CDR3 spells CASSQDKGERRTEAFF. The CDR3 nucleotides read TGCGCCAGCAGCCAAGATAAGGGGGAGAGAAGGACTGAAGCTTTCTTT.